The rows below give T cell receptor beta chains drawn from one sample of a study of glioma-infiltrating T cells. TCRdb passed the multiplex PCR reads through MiXCR, listing each CDR3 protein once. This table holds 95,000 to 150,000 distinct CDR3 sequences, roughly 25% found once. Sequencing was performed on glioma tissue, nonneoplastic brain tissue, or PBMCs (not recorded which). These receptor sequences come from a human donor with low-grade glioma or glioblastoma, undergoing nonglioma brain surgery, or in good health (not recorded which). CDR3s include the opening cysteine and the closing phenylalanine or tryptophan. Fields, in order: clone size, V gene, J gene, D gene, CDR3 DNA, CDR3 protein. D genes are given only for firm matches. Size is stated for part of the rows, as once, few or many counts, or as a class when the clone is expanded.

many,TRBV5-1,TRBJ2-2,.,TGCGCCAGCAGCACGGGACACAACACCGGGGAGCTGTTTTTT,CASSTGHNTGELFF
.,TRBV9,TRBJ2-1,TRBD1,TGTGCCAGCAGCCCCCGGGACAGGACCTACAATGAGCAGTTCTTC,CASSPRDRTYNEQFF
.,TRBV4-2,TRBJ2-3,.,TGTGCCAGCAGCCAAGCTTTAGGAGACACAGATACGCAGTATTTT,CASSQALGDTDTQYF
many,TRBV3-1,TRBJ1-1,.,TGTGCCAGCAGCCAAGAATTTGGGGGCATGAACACTGAAGCTTTCTTT,CASSQEFGGMNTEAFF
many,TRBV20-1,TRBJ2-3,.,TGCAGTGCTAGTGATCGCCTAGCCTGGGTCACAGATACGCAGTATTTT,CSASDRLAWVTDTQYF
many,TRBV25-1,TRBJ2-6,TRBD1,TGTGCCAGCAGTCAAGGACAGGGGGTGTCCTCTGGGGCCAACGTCCTGACTTTC,CASSQGQGVSSGANVLTF
.,TRBV19,TRBJ1-2,.,TGTGCCAGTAGTATTACCGGGATCTATGGCTACACCTTC,CASSITGIYGYTF
many,TRBV27,TRBJ2-7,.,TGTGCCAGCAGTTTATCACAGGCGTCGCCCCGCGAGCAGTACTTC,CASSLSQASPREQYF
many,TRBV12-3/TRBV12-4,TRBJ2-7,.,TGTGCCAGCAGATTAGCGGAGGGGTACGAGCAGTACTTC,CASRLAEGYEQYF
few,TRBV7-2,TRBJ2-7,TRBD2,TGTGCCAGCAGCTTAGAGCTCCGGACTAGCCCCTACGAGCAGTACTTC,CASSLELRTSPYEQYF
.,TRBV20-1,TRBJ2-2,TRBD2,TGCAGTGCCAGTAGCGGGAGGGCCCCCGGGGAGCTGTTTTTT,CSASSGRAPGELFF
many,TRBV7-2,TRBJ1-3,.,TGTGCCAGCAGCCCCCAGACGCCGAGCTCTGGAAACACCATATATTTT,CASSPQTPSSGNTIYF
many,TRBV7-8,TRBJ2-7,TRBD2,TGTGCCAGCCGTAGGAGCGGGAGTGTCTCCTACGAGCAGTACTTC,CASRRSGSVSYEQYF
.,TRBV6-4,TRBJ2-1,TRBD2,TGTGCCAGCAGTAGCGGACTAGCAGATAGGATTAATGAGCAGTTCTTC,CASSSGLADRINEQFF
many,TRBV6-2/TRBV6-3,TRBJ2-5,.,TGTGCCAGCAGTTATTCTACGTTGGAGACCCAGTACTTC,CASSYSTLETQYF
.,TRBV7-3,TRBJ2-3,TRBD2,TGTGCCAGCCGCCTAGCGGGAGGGTCGGGAGATACGCAGTATTTT,CASRLAGGSGDTQYF
many,TRBV4-1,TRBJ2-7,.,TGCGCCAGCAGCCATACAGGCCTGTACGAGCAGTACTTC,CASSHTGLYEQYF
.,TRBV7-9,TRBJ2-7,TRBD1,TGTGCCAGCAGGGACCCGGGACAGCCCGGATACGAGCAGTACTTC,CASRDPGQPGYEQYF
.,TRBV18,TRBJ2-7,TRBD1,TGTGCCAGCTCACCACCGGTTGGAACAGGGGTCGAGCAGTACTTC,CASSPPVGTGVEQYF
many,TRBV6-1,TRBJ2-1,.,TGTGCCAGCTCTAGACGGGGCTGGGATGAGCAGTTCTTC,CASSRRGWDEQFF
many,TRBV12-3/TRBV12-4,TRBJ1-2,TRBD1,TGTGCCAGCAGGCGGACAGGGATTGGCTACACCTTC,CASRRTGIGYTF
many,TRBV12-3/TRBV12-4,TRBJ2-5,.,TGTGCCAGCAGTTCACCCGGGACCATGACAGAGACCCAGTACTTC,CASSSPGTMTETQYF
.,TRBV2,TRBJ2-1,TRBD2,TGTGCCAGCAGTCCTGGGACTAGTGGCCATGAGCAGTTCTTC,CASSPGTSGHEQFF
many,TRBV28,TRBJ2-7,.,TGTGCCAGCAGTGACAAGCCAGGGGACGAGCAGTACTTC,CASSDKPGDEQYF
many,TRBV6-1,TRBJ2-7,TRBD2,TGTGCCAGCAGTAAATATGGACTAGCGGGATCCTACGAGCAGTACTTC,CASSKYGLAGSYEQYF
few,TRBV5-1,TRBJ2-5,.,TGCGCCAGCAGCGTCGACAGAATCGAAGAGACCCAGTACTTC,CASSVDRIEETQYF
few,TRBV5-5,TRBJ2-7,.,TGTGCCAGCAGCGCACCGACCTACAAGCAGTACTTC,CASSAPTYKQYF
few,TRBV4-1,TRBJ2-4,TRBD2,TGCGCCAGCAGCCAAGGTTCCCCAGCGGGGAGGGGCAAAAACATTCAGTACTTC,CASSQGSPAGRGKNIQYF
many,TRBV2,TRBJ2-1,TRBD2,TGTGCCAGACGCCGTCGGGGCGGGAGCTCCTACAATGAGCAGTTCTTC,CARRRRGGSSYNEQFF
many,TRBV6-1,TRBJ1-2,.,TGTGCCAGCAGTGAGCAGGGTCTAGGGTACTATGGCTACACCTTC,CASSEQGLGYYGYTF
many,TRBV20-1,TRBJ1-1,.,TGCAGTGCTAGAGGGCCTTTAAACACTGAAGCTTTCTTT,CSARGPLNTEAFF
few,TRBV7-2,TRBJ1-2,.,TGTGCCAGCCGCTTAGAAGGGATCTATGGCTACACCTTC,CASRLEGIYGYTF
many,TRBV6-1,TRBJ1-1,TRBD1,TGTGCCAGCAATATTGGACAGGGGGTCACTGAAGCTTTCTTT,CASNIGQGVTEAFF
many,TRBV12-3/TRBV12-4,TRBJ2-2,.,TGTGCCAGCAGTTTACCCGGGGAGCTGTTTTTT,CASSLPGELFF
.,TRBV4-1,TRBJ2-7,TRBD2,TGCGCCAGCAGCCAGGCGGTCCCTTCACGGGAGGGGGACCGTACCACCTACGAGCAGTACTTC,CASSQAVPSREGDRTTYEQYF
many,TRBV7-2,TRBJ1-6,.,TGTGCCAGCAGCTGGACCTTGGGGGATTCACCCCTCCACTTT,CASSWTLGDSPLHF
many,TRBV12-3/TRBV12-4,TRBJ2-7,.,TGTGCCAGCAGTATACAGGGCTACGAGCAGTACTTC,CASSIQGYEQYF
.,TRBV30,TRBJ1-5,TRBD1,TGTGCCTGGGACACCGGACAGGGGATACAGCCCCAGCATTTT,CAWDTGQGIQPQHF
.,TRBV27,TRBJ2-5,.,TGTGCCAGCAGTTCATGGGGCAGCCAAGAGACCCCGTACTTC,CASSSWGSQETPYF
many,TRBV27,TRBJ2-7,.,TGTGCCAGCAGGGGTGTTTCCTACGAGCAGTACTTC,CASRGVSYEQYF
.,TRBV19,TRBJ2-7,.,TGTGCCAGTAGTAAGGGGGACTCAGCCTACGAGCAGTACTTC,CASSKGDSAYEQYF
many,TRBV29-1,TRBJ1-1,.,TGCAGCGTTGGGCTAACCCGGGGTTACACTGAAGCTTTCTTT,CSVGLTRGYTEAFF
many,TRBV27,TRBJ1-5,.,TGTGCCAGCAGTTTAACGGGGCAGTTCAATCAGCCCCAGCATTTT,CASSLTGQFNQPQHF
many,TRBV29-1,TRBJ2-7,TRBD1,TGCAGCGTCTCACAGGGGGCCAACGAGCAGTACTTC,CSVSQGANEQYF